A selection of T cell receptor beta chains follows, all from one sample in a study of blood T cell repertoires in COVID-19. Method: immunoSEQ multiplex PCR; TCRdb's copy keeps in-frame clones and lacks some. The repertoire has some 72,000 clones, around nine tenths of them found once; the top ten carry 4.6%. Sequenced: peripheral blood. The source is a man aged 50 or older with active COVID-19. The conserved cysteine and the conserved F or W are not part of the CDR3 here.

V gene | CDR3 protein
TRBV14 | ASSGIRGSGELF
TRBV4-3 | ASSQGLAGEYNEQF
TRBV11-3 | ASSPRTGDHQVNNEQF
TRBV30 | ASSSGLGTEAF
TRBV4-3 | ASSQEVSRGTQY
TRBV4-2 | ASSQGLAGGPGEQY
TRBV19 | ASSVRDRAFSEQY
TRBV18 | ASSPDSHTDTQY
TRBV4-1 | ASSQDSVSSYNEQF
TRBV6-1 | ASSEDGTSGRMADTQY
TRBV28 | ASRPSPGGTEAF
TRBV9 | ASSVVRPAGYEQY
TRBV5-6 | ASSLGLAGNNEQF
TRBV5-4 | ASNQPGGVETQY
TRBV15 | ATSRQITYEQY
TRBV6-2/TRBV6-3 | ASSYDRGSHISRSPLH
TRBV28 | ASVGSRGLSNQPQH
TRBV5-1 | ASSSLANYGYT
TRBV3-1/TRBV3-2 | ASSPRQSSSGNTIY
TRBV6-2/TRBV6-3 | ASSYPLSKLAEMETQY
TRBV11-3 | ASSLEGLQTDTQY
TRBV10-2 | ASRQNSNQPQH
TRBV5-5 | ASSYQGPSTDTQY
TRBV14 | ASSQSASGGYT
TRBV7-2 | ASTPDREIDGYT
TRBV19 | ANNSYSTEAF
TRBV7-9 | ASSLERSYGYT
TRBV4-3 | ASSQEQGRNTIY
TRBV29-1 | SAPGLAGGGNEQF
TRBV5-4 | ASSTVTGIAYEQY
TRBV4-2 | ASSQVNPAADTQY
TRBV18 | ASSPPGQLAKNIQY
TRBV3-1/TRBV3-2 | ASSQRRAGGLHIQY
TRBV28 | ASSGEDTDTQY
TRBV5-5 | ASSSGALGEKLF
TRBV27 | ASSNGLAFRHGELF
TRBV9 | ASSVDEGDEAF
TRBV11-2 | ASSLPLTGSYEQY
TRBV29-1 | SVGRVYSHYGYT
TRBV4-1 | ASSQARGDSYEQY
TRBV7-8 | ASSLAGTSLAGELF
TRBV7-9 | ASTLVDRRNTGELF
TRBV20-1 | SAEQGYEQY
TRBV4-2 | ASSQAGGGETQY
TRBV28 | ASRQTNGNTIY
TRBV3-1/TRBV3-2 | ASSQVPGQGVYEQY
TRBV6-2/TRBV6-3 | ASSYSSGGAVAQY
TRBV24-1 | ATMRGGTSTEAF
TRBV3-1/TRBV3-2 | ASDSGQGNGYT
TRBV9 | ASSVDGGLGSPLH